This T cell receptor beta chain comes out of a study of T cells in Graves' hyperthyroidism and ophthalmopathy. The CDR3 regions of TCR beta were amplified from RNA transcripts. Using the HTBI primer set, a first-round RT-PCR was run on the TCR CDR3. Via MiXCR, TCRdb re-called the multiplex PCR reads, giving one row per CDR3 protein. The profile shows fewer than 850,000 distinct CDR3 sequences, 15% to 20% of them singletons. V lost 1 base and J lost 4; bases outside the gene matches: 8. Germline CDR1 is DFQATT and CDR2 is SNEGSKA (reference sequence). The CDR3 extends over 15 amino acids. The material sequenced was blood. V is TRBV20-1 and J is TRBJ1-1, with 8 bases fitting TRBD1. This receptor was taken from a man aged 45-60 years with Graves' hyperthyroidism. The CDR3 region is CSARAGAGGITEAFF. DNA of the CDR3: TGCAGTGCTAGAGCGGGAGCAGGGGGCATCACTGAAGCTTTCTTT.